These T cell receptor beta chains were read from a single sample in a study of cytomegalovirus exposure and HLA in healthy donors. Assay: immunoSEQ multiplex PCR; the TCRdb copy retains only in-frame clones and omits some. The sample has 45,000 to 60,000 clones; roughly 73% are singletons. What was sequenced was PBMCs. The origin of the receptors is a man aged 18 to 30 in good health and CMV-seronegative. CDR3s include the opening cysteine and the closing phenylalanine or tryptophan. A D gene is named only where the DNA matches it firmly. Clone size is given for some rows only: seen once, a few or many times, or a class if the clone is expanded.

TRBD1	TRBJ1-5	TRBV6-5	NA	CASRRDRGNQPQHF	TGTGCCAGCCGTCGGGACAGGGGTAATCAGCCCCAGCATTTT
NA	TRBJ1-4	TRBV7-9	few	CASSFEGVEKLFF	TGTGCCAGCAGCTTTGAGGGTGTTGAAAAACTGTTTTTT
TRBD2	TRBJ2-7	TRBV7-3	NA	CASSWLAGSRVEQYF	TGTGCCAGCAGTTGGTTAGCGGGGAGCCGCGTCGAGCAGTACTTC
NA	TRBJ1-5	TRBV30	few	CAWSSSGNQPQHF	TGTGCCTGGAGCTCATCAGGGAATCAGCCCCAGCATTTT
TRBD2	TRBJ2-3	TRBV7-6	NA	CASSRLAGGVDTQYF	TGTGCCAGCAGCCGTCTAGCGGGAGGGGTCGATACGCAGTATTTT
NA	TRBJ1-5	TRBV4-3	once	CASSQEERQPQHF	TGCGCCAGCAGCCAAGAAGAACGGCAGCCCCAGCATTTT
TRBD2	TRBJ2-7	TRBV7-2	once	CASSLTGTSVYEQYF	TGTGCCAGCAGCTTAACCGGGACTAGCGTCTACGAGCAGTACTTC
TRBD2	TRBJ2-1	TRBV9	NA	CASSPGGSGRNEQFF	TGTGCCAGCAGCCCCGGAGGTAGCGGGAGGAATGAGCAGTTCTTC
TRBD1	TRBJ2-1	TRBV5-4	NA	CASSKPGQEQFF	TGTGCCAGCAGCAAACCGGGACAGGAGCAGTTCTTC
TRBD2	TRBJ2-7	TRBV5-1	few	CASSLPSGNEQYF	TGCGCCAGCAGCTTGCCTAGCGGTAACGAGCAGTACTTC
NA	TRBJ2-7	TRBV19	NA	CASSLGHFYEQYF	TGTGCCAGTAGTCTAGGACACTTCTACGAGCAGTACTTC
TRBD2	TRBJ2-1	TRBV7-2	once	CASSLVAGGFNEQFF	TGTGCCAGCAGCTTAGTTGCGGGAGGATTCAATGAGCAGTTCTTC
NA	TRBJ2-3	TRBV4-1	NA	CASSQTLTGNNADTQYF	TGCGCCAGCAGCCAAACCTTAACAGGGAATAACGCAGATACGCAGTATTTT
NA	TRBJ2-2	TRBV5-1	once	CASSSDGGTGELFF	TGCGCCAGCAGCTCCGATGGCGGGACCGGGGAGCTGTTTTTT
TRBD1	TRBJ1-4	TRBV6-1	NA	CASIRGPATNEKLFF	TGTGCCAGCATAAGGGGGCCTGCAACTAATGAAAAACTGTTTTTT
NA	TRBJ1-5	TRBV18	NA	CASSLDGLGGPQHF	TGTGCCAGCTCATTAGACGGCCTGGGGGGGCCCCAGCATTTT
TRBD1	TRBJ1-5	TRBV10-3	NA	CAISEGTGINQPQHF	TGTGCCATCAGTGAGGGGACAGGGATCAATCAGCCCCAGCATTTT
NA	TRBJ1-5	TRBV29-1	NA	CSVGGQNQPQHF	TGCAGCGTTGGCGGGCAAAATCAGCCCCAGCATTTT
TRBD1	TRBJ1-2	TRBV7-9	NA	CASSLASTGEVNYGYTF	TGTGCCAGCAGCTTAGCCTCGACAGGGGAGGTAAACTATGGCTACACCTTC
TRBD2	TRBJ2-7	TRBV5-6	once	CASSSRLAGPQDF	TGTGCCAGCAGCTCGAGGCTAGCGGGTCCACAAGATTTC
NA	TRBJ2-7	TRBV21-1	few	CASSPPGQGLYEQYF	TGTGCCAGCAGCCCTCCGGGACAGGGTCTCTACGAGCAGTACTTC
TRBD1	TRBJ1-2	TRBV11-1	NA	CASSVDRGSWYGYTF	TGTGCCAGCAGCGTAGACAGGGGATCGTGGTATGGCTACACCTTC
NA	TRBJ1-5	TRBV4-2	medium-sized	CASRSAGDQPQHF	TGTGCCAGCAGAAGCGCAGGGGATCAGCCCCAGCATTTT
TRBD2	TRBJ2-7	TRBV25-1	once	CASMAGGPYEQYF	TGTGCCAGCATGGCGGGAGGGCCGTACGAGCAGTACTTC
TRBD2	TRBJ2-1	TRBV4-1	NA	CASSQERLAGGGEQFF	TGCGCCAGCAGCCAAGAACGACTAGCGGGAGGAGGCGAGCAGTTCTTC
NA	TRBJ2-1	TRBV28	NA	CAHGGALPNEQFF	TGTGCGCACGGGGGAGCCTTACCCAATGAGCAGTTCTTC
NA	TRBJ2-7	TRBV5-6	NA	CASRTQGHEQYF	TGTGCCAGCAGAACACAGGGCCACGAGCAGTACTTC
TRBD1	TRBJ1-1	TRBV28	few	CASSGTDRGTEAFF	TGTGCCAGCAGTGGAACGGACAGGGGCACTGAAGCTTTCTTT
TRBD1	TRBJ2-5	TRBV29-1	NA	CSARDSDQETQYF	TGCAGCGCTAGGGACAGCGACCAAGAGACCCAGTACTTC
NA	TRBJ2-2	TRBV6-5	few	CASSLFRTNTGELFF	TGTGCCAGCAGTTTGTTCAGGACGAACACCGGGGAGCTGTTTTTT
TRBD1	TRBJ1-5	TRBV4-1	few	CASSQVLQGGNQPQHF	TGCGCCAGCAGCCAAGTCTTACAGGGGGGAAATCAGCCCCAGCATTTT
TRBD2	TRBJ2-5	TRBV2	once	CASRYSGGSGETQYF	TGTGCCAGCAGATACAGCGGGGGTTCGGGAGAGACCCAGTACTTC
NA	TRBJ2-3	TRBV5-6	few	CASSTGDPTDTQYF	TGTGCCAGCAGCACCGGGGATCCCACAGATACGCAGTATTTT
TRBD1	TRBJ1-1	TRBV4-1	NA	CASSQRIGTVNTEAFF	TGCGCCAGCAGCCAACGAATCGGGACAGTGAACACTGAAGCTTTCTTT
NA	TRBJ2-2	TRBV29-1	NA	CSVGDTGELFF	TGCAGCGTCGGGGACACCGGGGAGCTGTTTTTT
TRBD1	TRBJ2-1	TRBV6-5	few	CASSYGQGRNEQFF	TGTGCCAGCAGTTACGGACAGGGGAGGAATGAGCAGTTCTTC
NA	TRBJ2-2	TRBV29-1	NA	CSVEGLEGVGAGELFF	TGCAGCGTTGAAGGTTTGGAGGGAGTGGGGGCCGGGGAGCTGTTTTTT
TRBD1	TRBJ2-1	TRBV13	NA	CASSSDRENFYNEQFF	TGTGCCAGCAGCTCTGACAGGGAAAACTTTTACAATGAGCAGTTCTTC
TRBD1	TRBJ1-1	TRBV7-9	NA	CAIRGQDTEAFF	TGTGCCATAAGGGGACAGGACACTGAAGCTTTCTTT
TRBD2	TRBJ2-3	TRBV5-4	NA	CASSLDAPSGTSTDTQYF	TGTGCCAGCAGCCTGGATGCCCCTAGCGGGACAAGCACAGATACGCAGTATTTT
NA	TRBJ2-3	TRBV5-4	NA	CASSLTGTDTQYF	TGTGCCAGCAGCTTGACAGGCACAGATACGCAGTATTTT
TRBD2	TRBJ2-3	TRBV7-2	NA	CASSQIRTSGRIRGDTQYF	TGTGCCAGCAGCCAAATAAGGACTAGCGGGAGGATTCGGGGAGATACGCAGTATTTT
TRBD2	TRBJ2-1	TRBV30	NA	CAWSGTSGAMGSYNEQFF	TGTGCCTGGAGTGGTACTAGCGGGGCAATGGGCTCCTACAATGAGCAGTTCTTC
NA	TRBJ1-6	TRBV25-1	NA	CASSEDSQNSPLHF	TGTGCCAGCAGTGAGGACTCTCAGAATTCACCCCTCCACTTT
TRBD1	TRBJ2-2	TRBV7-9	NA	CASSPKGQPLHTGELFF	TGTGCCAGCAGCCCAAAGGGACAGCCATTGCACACCGGGGAGCTGTTTTTT
NA	TRBJ1-2	TRBV28	NA	CASKRGGGGYTF	TGTGCCAGCAAGAGGGGGGGCGGTGGCTACACCTTC
TRBD2	TRBJ2-7	TRBV7-2	NA	CASSRLAEIYEQYF	TGTGCCAGCAGCCGACTAGCGGAGATATACGAGCAGTACTTC
NA	TRBJ2-2	TRBV10-3	NA	CATGDGPNTGELFF	TGTGCCACGGGGGATGGTCCGAACACCGGGGAGCTGTTTTTT
NA	TRBJ2-5	TRBV30	few	CAWTTGSFGETQYF	TGTGCCTGGACCACAGGGAGTTTCGGAGAGACCCAGTACTTC
TRBD2	TRBJ2-1	TRBV5-1	once	CASSWPSGTYNEQFF	TGCGCCAGCAGCTGGCCTAGCGGGACCTACAATGAGCAGTTCTTC